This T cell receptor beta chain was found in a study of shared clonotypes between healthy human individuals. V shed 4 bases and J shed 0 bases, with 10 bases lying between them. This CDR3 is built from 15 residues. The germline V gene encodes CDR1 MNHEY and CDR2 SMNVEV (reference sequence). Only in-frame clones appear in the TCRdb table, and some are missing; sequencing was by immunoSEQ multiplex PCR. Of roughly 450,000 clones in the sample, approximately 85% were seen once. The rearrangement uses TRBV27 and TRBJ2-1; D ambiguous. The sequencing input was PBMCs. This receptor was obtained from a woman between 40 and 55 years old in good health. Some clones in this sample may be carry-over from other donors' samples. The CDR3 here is CASSSPTSSYNEQFF. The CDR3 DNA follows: TGTGCCAGCAGTTCCCCCACGAGCTCCTACAATGAGCAGTTCTTC.